Given below is one T cell receptor (beta chain) in context. The sample belongs to a study of blood T cells in healthy people across ages. PCR was performed a second time for about 7 to 11 cycles using a sample-barcoded 5' primer and a J-beta primer mix. TCRdb analysed the 5' RACE reads with MiXCR anew, one entry per CDR3 protein. The sample consists of about 1.1 million distinct CDR3 sequences, around two fifths of them appearing once. Germline V lookup: CDR1 SGHRS, CDR2 YFSETQ. This CDR3 spans 14 amino acids. Trimming left V 5 bases short and J 10 bases short, with 21 bases between. The sequenced sample was blood. The TCR sequence derives from a man aged 18 to 29 in good health. The chain links TRBV5-1 to TRBJ1-1; D uncertain. CDR3 sequence reads: CASSPITSSKGAFF. The CDR3 DNA follows: TGCGCCAGCAGTCCCATCACGTCATCAAAGGGAGCTTTCTTT.